One sample yielded the 18 T cell receptor beta chains listed below, sequenced in a study of post-analysis software for immune sequencing data. Regarding the study as a whole: Controls had lower frequencies than patients of a few TRBV segments, which included TRBV5-6, TRBV5-1 and TRBV20-1.

The antigens of these receptors remain unknown. Sequencing libraries made from TCR beta cDNA carried unique molecular identifiers. TCRdb ran MiXCR on the PCR reads and lists one entry per CDR3 protein. There are hundreds of thousands of distinct CDR3 sequences in the sample; about 32% occur only once, and more than 0.55% lies in the top ten. Sequences were obtained from blood. The receptors originated from a girl aged 10 to 17 with multiple sclerosis.

This clonotype showed up just a few times. V is TRBV7-2 and J is TRBJ1-1; D may be TRBD1 (6 bases). The CDR3 loop spans 14 amino acids. Between the trimmed V and J ends, which lost 8 bases and 1 base, there was a span of 14 bases. Germline V lookup: CDR1 SGHTA, CDR2 FQGNSA. The CDR3 DNA sequence: TGTGCCAGCGCCCCGGGGGGGGCGAACACTGAAGCTTTCTTT. Its translation is CASAPGGANTEAFF.

The chain links TRBV10-3 to TRBJ2-5; 11 positions match TRBD2. TRBJ2-7 explains the end of the DNA better; the J call may be wrong. CDR1 is ENHRY, CDR2 SYGVKD, per germline. The CDR3 loop spans 17 amino acids. CDR3 amino acids: CAISGPSGLAGGYEQYF. Here the CDR3 DNA reads TGTGCCATCAGTGGACCTTCGGGGCTAGCGGGAGGCTACGAGCAGTACTTC.

The chain couples TRBV27 to TRBJ1-6, with 10 bases fitting TRBD1. There are 16 residues in the CDR3. Unmatched junction bases numbered 13, after V lost 8 bases and J lost 9 bases. The germline V gene encodes CDR1 MNHEY and CDR2 SMNVEV (reference sequence). CDR3 DNA: TGTGCCAGCCGGATTAATACCGGGACAGGGGTTTCACCCCTCCACTTT. Amino acid sequence: CASRINTGTGVSPLHF.

The rearrangement joins TRBV20-1 to TRBJ1-5; D might be TRBD1 (5 bases). Trimming took 0 bases from V and 7 from J, leaving 16 bases between them. The CDR3 contains 15 residues. Germline CDR1 DFQATT, CDR2 SNEGSKA (reference sequence). CDR3 in amino acids: CSARDRRQGGQPQHF. The CDR3 region has the DNA TGCAGTGCTAGAGATCGACGTCAGGGCGGGCAGCCCCAGCATTTT.

This clonotype was detected a few times. The gene calls are TRBV19 and TRBJ2-3, with D maybe TRBD1 (6 bases). This CDR3 region has 12 residues. The germline V gene encodes CDR1 LNHDA and CDR2 SQIVND (reference sequence). This chain's CDR3 is CAIGGGGHTQYF. The CDR3, as DNA: TGTGCGATCGGTGGGGGCGGACATACGCAGTATTTT.

This clonotype was seen a few times. The chain employs TRBV5-1 and TRBJ2-1, with D perhaps given as TRBD1 or TRBD2 (5 bases each). From germline, CDR1 is SGHRS and CDR2 YFSETQ. Trimming took off 0 bases at V and 7 bases at J, with 14 bases between the two ends. The CDR3 extends over 15 amino acids. The CDR3 protein is CASSLEPGRVNEQFF. The CDR3 bases are TGCGCCAGCAGCTTGGAACCGGGACGCGTGAATGAGCAGTTCTTC. The variable domain in full, with the rest retrieved from reference TRBV5-1 and TRBJ2-1, is KAGVTQTPRYLIKTRGQQVTLSCSPISGHRSVSWYQQTPGQGLQFLFEYFSETQRNKGNFPGRFSGRQFSNSRSEMNVSTLELGDSALYLCASSLEPGRVNEQFFGPGTRLTVL.

The CDR3 nucleotides read TGTGCCAGCAGCGGGACAGACTCTAACTATGGCTACACCTTC. Protein product: CASSGTDSNYGYTF. The J gene is TRBJ1-2, the V gene TRBV2; the match to TRBD1 covers 7 bases. The germline CDR1 and CDR2 sequences are SNHLY and FYNNEI. This CDR3 is built from 14 residues. Trimming cost V 6 bases and J 0 bases; bases outside gene matches: 4.

J is TRBJ1-1 and V is TRBV7-9; D is unresolved. The CDR3 contains 15 residues. V was clipped by 4 bases and J by 6 bases, with 18 bases between them. Looked up from germline, CDR1 is SEHNR and CDR2 is FQNEAQ (reference sequence). CDR3 region: CASSSTLTGVAEAFF. CDR3 in DNA: TGTGCCAGCAGCTCAACCTTAACCGGGGTCGCTGAAGCTTTCTTT.

This clonotype was observed a few times. The gene calls are TRBV5-1 and TRBJ2-1, with 8 bases lining up with TRBD1. This CDR3 spans 15 amino acids. Germline values: CDR1 SGHRS, CDR2 YFSETQ. Unmatched junction bases numbered 6, after V lost 0 bases and J lost 7 bases. The CDR3 nucleotides are TGCGCCAGCAGCTTGGGGGACAGGTTAGGGAATGAGCAGTTCTTC. Encoded protein: CASSLGDRLGNEQFF. Supplemented by reference TRBV5-1 and TRBJ2-1, the full variable domain reads KAGVTQTPRYLIKTRGQQVTLSCSPISGHRSVSWYQQTPGQGLQFLFEYFSETQRNKGNFPGRFSGRQFSNSRSEMNVSTLELGDSALYLCASSLGDRLGNEQFFGPGTRLTVL.

J is TRBJ1-2 and V is TRBV27; no clear D gene. The V end lost 3 bases, the J end lost 8 bases, and 13 bases lay between the germline ends. The CDR3 has 13 amino acids. Germline CDR1 is MNHEY and CDR2 is SMNVEV (reference sequence). As DNA, the CDR3 is TGTGCCAGCAGTTTTGGGCCCCAGCGGGGCTACACCTTC. Translation gives CASSFGPQRGYTF.

The chain joins TRBV20-1 to TRBJ2-7; TRBD2 agrees at 10 bases. The V and J ends lost 6 bases and 4 bases, in that order; junction bases with no gene match: 12. CDR1 and CDR2 (germline): DFQATT, SNEGSKA (reference sequence). The CDR3 length is 15 residues. The CDR3 coding sequence is TGCAGTGCAAGCGCACGAGCGGGAGGGCCTTACGAGCAGTACTTC. Encoded protein: CSASARAGGPYEQYF.

V usage is TRBV3-1 and J usage is TRBJ2-1; D ambiguous. Germline assignment: CDR1 LGHDT and CDR2 YNNKEL (reference sequence). V was pared by 3 bases and J by 6 bases, with 6 bases between. The CDR3 loop spans 12 amino acids. As DNA, the CDR3 is TGTGCCAGCAGCCAGCTATCCAATGAGCAGTTCTTC. Its protein product is CASSQLSNEQFF.

Concerning this clonotype: This may stem from a read error, because a much larger clone lies one nucleotide away. This chain joins TRBV4-3 and TRBJ2-5, with D possibly TRBD1 on 5 matching bases. Germline lookup yields CDR1 LGHNA and CDR2 YSLEER. The CDR3 sequence is 17 residues long. V dropped 1 base and J dropped 4 bases, with 19 bases sitting between them. The CDR3 DNA reads TGCGCCAGCAGCCAAGGGCAGGGATTCGTCGACCGAGAGACCCAGTACTTC. It encodes CASSQGQGFVDRETQYF.

The rearrangement links TRBV7-6 to TRBJ1-4; D is uncertain. The CDR3 length is 12 residues. The V gene's germline CDR1 is SGHVS and CDR2 FNYEAQ. The ends were cut back, 10 bases at V and 5 bases at J, with 11 bases in the middle. The CDR3 region is CATLGLNEKLFF. The CDR3 nucleotides read TGTGCCACTCTCGGCCTCAATGAAAAACTGTTTTTT. Based on the CDR3 plus reference TRBV7-6 and TRBJ1-4, the full variable domain is GAGVSQSPRYKVTKRGQDVALRCDPISGHVSLYWYRQALGQGPEFLTYFNYEAQQDKSGLPNDRFSAERPEGSISTLTIQRTEQRDSAMYRCATLGLNEKLFFGSGTQLSVL.

This clonotype was detected a few times. The rearrangement links TRBV7-2 to TRBJ2-7; TRBD2 might be the D (7 bases). Germline lookup yields CDR1 SGHTA and CDR2 FQGNSA. The CDR3 loop spans 18 amino acids. The V end lost 1 base, the J end lost 2 bases, and 21 bases lay between the germline ends. CDR3 DNA: TGTGCCAGCAGCTTAGTGCCCCCCCCGGGGGGCTTCGCCTACGAGCAGTACTTC. It yields the protein CASSLVPPPGGFAYEQYF.

V usage is TRBV5-1 and J usage is TRBJ2-1, with 7 bases fitting TRBD1. This CDR3 contains 16 residues. The germline V gene has CDR1 SGHRS and CDR2 YFSETQ. Germline trimming cut 4 bases from V and 6 bases from J; bases unmatched to any gene: 13. This CDR3 is CASSRIRTGPLNEQFF. As DNA, the CDR3 is TGCGCCAGCAGCCGAATTAGGACAGGCCCCCTCAATGAGCAGTTCTTC.

The chain recombines TRBV28 with TRBJ2-7, with no clear D. The germline V and J ends were trimmed by 6 bases and 6 bases, with 18 bases remaining between them. The CDR3 length is 14 residues. Looked up from germline, CDR1 is MDHEN and CDR2 is SYDVKM. This chain's CDR3 is CASSLDPAGTEQYF. CDR3 in DNA: TGTGCCAGCAGCCTAGACCCCGCCGGCACCGAGCAGTACTTC. The full variable domain, in which reference TRBV28 and TRBJ2-7 provide the parts outside the CDR3, is DVKVTQSSRYLVKRTGEKVFLECVQDMDHENMFWYRQDPGLGLRLIYFSYDVKMKEKGDIPEGYSVSREKKERFSLILESASTNQTSMYLCASSLDPAGTEQYFGPGTRLTVT.

This chain connects TRBV20-1 to TRBJ2-3, with TRBD2 matching over 10 bases. The CDR3 is made up of 18 amino acids. Germline V lookup: CDR1 DFQATT, CDR2 SNEGSKA (reference sequence). Unmatched junction bases numbered 16, after V lost 7 bases and J lost 0 bases. The CDR3 DNA is TGCAGTGTCAGGCCAGGACTAGCGGCCCAGCCTAGCACAGATACGCAGTATTTT. Translation gives CSVRPGLAAQPSTDTQYF.